Below, 9 T cell receptor beta chains from the same sample are listed, as sequenced in a study of T cell changes during pregnancy in multiple sclerosis. The method was immunoSEQ multiplex PCR; TCRdb's version includes in-frame clones alone and lacks a portion of them. This repertoire shows about 87,000 clones, approximately 92% found once; its top ten account for around 1.4%. Material: peripheral blood, obtained in the third trimester of pregnancy. The receptors here all came from a female donor in good health, enrolled as a control in a pregnancy study.

The V and J genes are TRBV5-1 and TRBJ2-5, with 9 bases identical to TRBD1. The CDR3 contains 16 residues. The J segment lost 7 bases and the V segment lost 0 bases, leaving 10 bases of the junction unmatched. CDR1 and CDR2 from the germline V gene are SGHRS and YFSETQ. The CDR3 loop reads CASSLDGTGRVATQYF. CDR3 DNA sequence: TGCGCCAGCAGCTTGGATGGGACAGGGAGGGTGGCGACCCAGTACTTC. Based on the CDR3 plus reference TRBV5-1 and TRBJ2-5, the full variable domain is KAGVTQTPRYLIKTRGQQVTLSCSPISGHRSVSWYQQTPGQGLQFLFEYFSETQRNKGNFPGRFSGRQFSNSRSEMNVSTLELGDSALYLCASSLDGTGRVATQYFGPGTRLLVL.

This chain links TRBV27 with TRBJ1-3; D unresolved. The germline CDR1 and CDR2 sequences are MNHEY and SMNVEV (reference sequence). The CDR3 covers 14 residues. Trimming shortened V by 6 bases and J by 4 bases, and 13 bases separated the two germline ends. The CDR3 coding sequence is TGTGCCAGCAGAGCGGGCAGAGGGGGAAACACCATATATTTT. This gives the protein CASRAGRGGNTIYF.

The chain recombines TRBV28 with TRBJ2-7, with 13 bases that match TRBD2. The CDR3 covers 16 residues. Germline loops: CDR1 MDHEN, CDR2 SYDVKM. Trimming removed 3 bases from V and 5 bases from J; junction bases left unmatched: 7. The CDR3 DNA reads as TGTGCCAGCAGTTTTTCCGGACTAGCGGGAGTGAACGAGCAGTACTTC. Protein: CASSFSGLAGVNEQYF.

This chain links TRBV4-1 with TRBJ2-1; TRBD2 might be the D (5 bases). The ends were cut back, 1 base at V and 2 bases at J, with 15 bases in the middle. CDR3 length: 17 residues. Germline V CDR1 and CDR2: MGHRA, YSYEKL. This CDR3 reads CASSQVVTAGTYNEQFF. The CDR3 nucleotides read TGCGCCAGCAGCCAAGTCGTGACGGCCGGGACCTACAATGAGCAGTTCTTC.

This chain joins TRBV18 and TRBJ2-3; 13 bases map to TRBD2. Trimming took 4 bases from V and 5 from J; bases not matched to a gene: 9. In germline, CDR1 is KGHSH, CDR2 LQKENI. The CDR3 sequence is 17 residues long. The CDR3 bases are TGTGCCAGCTCACTCGTCGGACTAGCGGGAGAGCAAGATACGCAGTATTTT. Protein product: CASSLVGLAGEQDTQYF.

The chain recombines TRBV5-1 with TRBJ2-1; possibly TRBD2 for D (5 bases). The germline V and J ends were trimmed by 2 bases and 10 bases, with 16 bases remaining between them. Per germline, CDR1 SGHRS and CDR2 YFSETQ. The CDR3 length is 14 residues. The CDR3 DNA follows: TGCGCCAGCAGCTTTGGCGTAGACGCGGGCGAGCAGTTCTTC. Its protein product is CASSFGVDAGEQFF.

This clone was picked up one time. V usage is TRBV5-1 and J usage is TRBJ2-3; 9 bases map to TRBD1. The V gene's germline CDR1 is SGHRS and CDR2 YFSETQ. V was pared by 4 bases and J by 6 bases, with 6 bases of the junction left unmatched. This CDR3 spans 14 amino acids. The CDR3 protein is CASSTPDRGDTQYF. The CDR3 nucleotides read TGCGCCAGCAGCACCCCCGACAGGGGGGATACGCAGTATTTT. Drawing the rest from reference TRBV5-1 and TRBJ2-3, the complete variable domain is KAGVTQTPRYLIKTRGQQVTLSCSPISGHRSVSWYQQTPGQGLQFLFEYFSETQRNKGNFPGRFSGRQFSNSRSEMNVSTLELGDSALYLCASSTPDRGDTQYFGPGTRLTVL.

V usage is TRBV25-1 and J usage is TRBJ2-1; possible D gene TRBD2, 6 bases. Germline CDR1 is MGHDK and CDR2 is SYGVNS. The CDR3 extends over 16 amino acids. V shed 3 bases and J shed 0 bases, with 12 bases lying between them. CDR3 loop: CASSDVAGSSYNEQFF. The CDR3 bases are TGTGCCAGCAGTGATGTGGCGGGGAGCTCCTACAATGAGCAGTTCTTC.

The chain has TRBV4-2 and TRBJ1-4; 8 bases agree with TRBD1. This CDR3 is 16 amino acids long. The J segment lost 5 bases and the V segment lost 1 base, leaving 6 bases of the junction unmatched. CDR1 is LGHNA and CDR2 is YNFKEQ in the germline V gene. The CDR3 sequence: CASSQGTGQVNEKLFF. DNA of the CDR3: TGTGCCAGCAGCCAAGGTACGGGACAGGTGAATGAAAAACTGTTTTTT.